Shown below are 10 T cell receptor beta chains from a single sample sequenced in a study of blood T cell repertoires in COVID-19. Libraries were prepared by immunoSEQ multiplex PCR; TCRdb keeps only in-frame clonotypes and omits some of them. The table records about 300,000 clones, around 85% of them present only once. Material: peripheral blood. The source of these receptors is a human donor with COVID-19, enrolled during active disease. The donor label of this sample is uncertain.

A word on this clone: The junction differs from germline at one of its ends, possibly a read error. The V call is TRBV7-7, the J call TRBJ2-5; TRBD2 matches at 14 bases. The CDR3 totals 14 residues. From germline, CDR1 is SSHAT and CDR2 FNYEAQ (reference sequence). In DNA form, the CDR3 reads TGTGCTAGCAGTCCGGGACTAGCGGGAGCGGATCAGCACTTC. Its translation is CASSPGLAGADQHF.

The rearrangement links TRBV30 to TRBJ2-7; a possible D gene is TRBD1 (6 bases). Per the germline V gene, CDR1 is GTSNPN and CDR2 is SVGIG (reference sequence). The V and J ends lost 0 bases and 6 bases respectively, with 12 bases between them. The CDR3 spans 13 residues. The CDR3 protein is CAWSVQGDSEQYF. DNA of the CDR3: TGTGCCTGGAGTGTACAGGGAGATAGCGAGCAGTACTTC. Drawing the rest from reference TRBV30 and TRBJ2-7, the complete variable domain is SQTIHQWPATLVQPVGSPLSLECTVEGTSNPNLYWYRQAAGRGLQLLFYSVGIGQISSEVPQNLSASRPQDRQFILSSKKLLLSDSGFYLCAWSVQGDSEQYFGPGTRLTVT.

The V call is TRBV3-1 (or the pseudogene TRBV3-2), the J call TRBJ2-2; D remains unclear. The germline gives CDR1 LGHDT, CDR2 YNNKEL (reference sequence). The CDR3 consists of 14 residues. With 1 base removed from V and 3 bases from J, the gap between germline ends came to 6 bases. CDR3 in DNA: TGTGCCAGCAGCCAAGGTCTCCACACCGGGGAGCTGTTTTTT. Translating it yields CASSQGLHTGELFF.

The chain is built from TRBV13 and TRBJ2-1; the D gene is possibly TRBD2 (6 bases). The CDR3 loop spans 13 amino acids. Germline V CDR1 and CDR2: PRHDT, FYEKMQ (reference sequence). V dropped 9 bases and J dropped 4 bases, with 13 bases sitting between them. The CDR3 loop is CASRDGGYNEQFF. In DNA, the CDR3 is TGTGCCAGTCGGGACGGGGGATACAATGAGCAGTTCTTC.

The rearrangement joins TRBV27 to TRBJ1-4; tentatively, D is TRBD1 (5 bases). V was clipped by 5 bases and J by 4 bases, with 20 bases between them. The germline V gene has CDR1 MNHEY and CDR2 SMNVEV (reference sequence). The CDR3 consists of 17 residues. CDR3 residues: CASSLNSYWRGNEKLFF. The DNA for the CDR3 is TGTGCCAGCAGTCTAAACAGTTACTGGAGGGGTAATGAAAAACTGTTTTTT.

The chain combines TRBV27 with TRBJ2-2; 11 bases match TRBD1. Per the germline V gene, CDR1 is MNHEY and CDR2 is SMNVEV (reference sequence). The CDR3 is made up of 15 amino acids. Germline trimming cut 2 bases from V and 5 bases from J; bases unmatched to any gene: 1. CDR3 in amino acids: CASSLRDRGTGELFF. The CDR3, as DNA: TGTGCCAGCAGTTTAAGGGACAGGGGGACCGGGGAGCTGTTTTTT.

V usage is TRBV9 and J usage is TRBJ1-1; D gene uncertain. Germline V lookup: CDR1 SGDLS, CDR2 YYNGEE. V lost 3 bases, J lost 2 bases, and 8 bases lay in between. This CDR3 contains 13 residues. The CDR3 coding sequence is TGTGCCAGCAGCGCCGGGAGAAACACTGAAGCTTTCTTT. Amino acid sequence: CASSAGRNTEAFF.

The chain joins TRBV19 to TRBJ1-3, with 7 bases identical to TRBD1. Trimming cost V 4 bases and J 0 bases; bases outside gene matches: 6. This CDR3 comprises 16 residues. Germline values: CDR1 LNHDA, CDR2 SQIVND (reference sequence). The CDR3 sequence: CASSTYRGASGNTIYF. The CDR3 DNA sequence: TGTGCCAGTAGTACTTACAGGGGCGCCTCTGGAAACACCATATATTTT.

This clone was observed a handful of times. This sequence joins TRBV28 and TRBJ2-3; 7 bases match TRBD2. The length of the CDR3 is 19 residues. Germline V gene data show CDR1 as MDHEN and CDR2 as SYDVKM. V shed 5 bases and J 3 bases; nucleotides not matched to a gene: 20. CDR3 DNA sequence: TGTGCCAGCAGTCCCGTGGCGGGAGTAGGGGTGGGAAGGACAGATACGCAGTATTTT. Encoded protein: CASSPVAGVGVGRTDTQYF. Based on the CDR3 plus reference TRBV28 and TRBJ2-3, the full variable domain is DVKVTQSSRYLVKRTGEKVFLECVQDMDHENMFWYRQDPGLGLRLIYFSYDVKMKEKGDIPEGYSVSREKKERFSLILESASTNQTSMYLCASSPVAGVGVGRTDTQYFGPGTRLTVL.

V is TRBV6-5 and J is TRBJ2-5; 7 nucleotides match TRBD2. Germline CDR1 and CDR2: MNHEY and SVGAGI. The V segment lost 0 bases and the J segment 5 bases; nucleotides outside the gene matches: 3. The CDR3 spans 14 residues. The CDR3 sequence is CASSYSKGGETQYF. CDR3 sequence (DNA): TGTGCCAGCAGTTACTCGAAGGGAGGGGAGACCCAGTACTTC.